One and the same sample provided the 7 T cell receptor beta chains below, sequenced in a study of blood T cell repertoires in COVID-19. The method was immunoSEQ multiplex PCR; TCRdb's version includes in-frame clones alone and lacks a portion of them. The table lists under 95,000 clones, approximately 93% of them singletons. Material for sequencing was peripheral blood. The origin of the receptors is a man in his fifties with COVID-19, enrolled during active disease.

The rearrangement links TRBV9 to TRBJ1-5; a possible D gene is TRBD1 (6 bases). V lost 4 bases and J lost 6, with 14 bases in between. This CDR3 has 14 residues. CDR1 is SGDLS and CDR2 is YYNGEE in the germline V gene. The CDR3: CASSPRDNLQPQHF. In DNA form, the CDR3 reads TGTGCCAGCAGCCCTAGGGACAACCTTCAGCCCCAGCATTTT.

The rearrangement joins TRBV5-1 to TRBJ1-1; 9 bases line up with TRBD1. The ends lost 6 bases at V and 1 base at J; junction bases unmatched: 4. Germline V gene data show CDR1 as SGHRS and CDR2 as YFSETQ. The CDR3 consists of 14 residues. The CDR3 loop reads CASKGQGSNTEAFF. Here the CDR3 DNA reads TGCGCCAGCAAGGGACAGGGCTCGAACACTGAAGCTTTCTTT.

The gene calls are TRBV2 and TRBJ2-1, with 10 bases that match TRBD2. The CDR3 contains 15 residues. Germline V gene sequence: CDR1 SNHLY, CDR2 FYNNEI. V lost 7 bases to trimming and J lost 9 bases; unmatched junction nucleotides: 12. The CDR3 DNA reads TGTGCCAGCACTCTTACTAGCGGGAATTCTCCTGAGCAGTTCTTC. It specifies CASTLTSGNSPEQFF.

The chain links TRBV15 to TRBJ2-7; D may be TRBD2 (5 bases). Germline loops: CDR1 LNHNV, CDR2 YYDKDF (reference sequence). CDR3 length: 13 residues. The V gene lost 3 bases and the J gene lost 2 bases, with 8 bases spanning the gap. The CDR3 is CATSSGVPYEQYV. DNA for the CDR3: TGTGCCACCAGCAGCGGGGTTCCCTACGAGCAGTACGTC.

Here the CDR3 DNA reads TGTGCCAGCAGGGACCCGGGACAGGGCAATCAGCCCCAGCATTTT. This encodes CASRDPGQGNQPQHF. V is TRBV6-5 and J is TRBJ1-5; 8 bases map to TRBD1. Germline V gives CDR1 MNHEY, CDR2 SVGAGI. The CDR3 is 15 residues long. J lost 2 bases, V lost 6 bases, and 6 bases had no gene match.

This clone showed up just a few times. This chain connects TRBV2 to TRBJ1-2; D gene uncertain. This CDR3 is built from 16 residues. Germline lookup yields CDR1 SNHLY and CDR2 FYNNEI. Trimming removed 0 bases at V and 1 base at J, with 12 bases between. The CDR3 reads CASSEALIESNYGYTF. The DNA of the CDR3 is TGTGCCAGCAGTGAAGCCCTAATTGAGAGTAACTATGGCTACACCTTC.

The rearrangement joins TRBV19 to TRBJ1-1; D gene ambiguous. The ends were cut back, 1 base at V and 1 base at J, with 7 bases in the middle. CDR3 length: 14 amino acids. CDR1 is LNHDA, CDR2 SQIVND, per germline (reference sequence). The CDR3 reads CASSIALENTEAFF. The DNA of the CDR3 is TGTGCCAGTAGTATAGCACTCGAGAACACTGAAGCTTTCTTT.